This T cell receptor beta chain was sequenced in a study of T-cell memory formation after mild COVID-19. Across the whole study: TCR clusters were mostly confined to one donor each. General study findings and limits: Among contracting clones, CD4+ were mainly CM/EM and CD8+ enriched in EMRA. Some SARS-CoV-2-responding clones were already detected in memory before infection. While clones contracting from day 15 to 85 were balanced between CD4 and CD8, later expanders leaned CD4+.

This clonotype was recorded a few times. As yet, its antigen is unknown. V dropped 3 bases and J dropped 4 bases, with 9 bases sitting between them. Germline CDR1 is MNHEY and CDR2 is SMNVEV (reference sequence). There are 13 residues in the CDR3. TCRdb reprocessed the 5' RACE reads via MiXCR and lists one record per CDR3 protein. The data show approximately 240,000 distinct CDR3 sequences, roughly 17% seen once. Sequences were obtained from PBMCs or a T cell subset sorted from them (not recorded which). V and J are TRBV27 and TRBJ2-5; D is uncertain. The receptor comes from a man between 18 and 29 years old who had mild COVID-19 (a few samples of this study predate the infection). Cell type and time point are not known. CDR3 region: CASSLTLGETQYF. CDR3 DNA: TGTGCCAGCAGTTTGACCCTGGGAGAGACCCAGTACTTC.